Below, 8 T cell receptor beta chains from the same sample are listed, as sequenced in a study of cytomegalovirus exposure and HLA in healthy donors. Profiled with immunoSEQ multiplex PCR; TCRdb holds only in-frame clones, not every one. The sample has around 300,000 clones; about 85% are singletons. Sequencing was done on a sample of PBMCs. These receptors all stem from a woman in her thirties in good health and CMV-seropositive.

The chain employs TRBV2 and TRBJ2-1; D is possibly TRBD1 (5 bases). Between the trimmed V and J ends, which lost 7 bases and 4 bases, there was a span of 17 bases. The CDR3 covers 15 residues. The germline gives CDR1 SNHLY, CDR2 FYNNEI. The CDR3 sequence: CASNLRAGEYNEQFF. The CDR3 nucleotides read TGTGCCAGCAACCTCAGGGCAGGAGAATACAATGAGCAGTTCTTC.

This chain links TRBV6-6 with TRBJ2-5, with TRBD2 matching 10 bases. In germline, CDR1 is MNHNY, CDR2 SVGAGI (reference sequence). Germline trimming cut 8 bases from V and 1 base from J; bases unmatched to any gene: 4. The CDR3 totals 14 residues. The CDR3 spells CASYKREGQETQYF. The CDR3, as DNA: TGTGCCAGCTACAAGCGGGAGGGCCAAGAGACCCAGTACTTC.

J is TRBJ1-4 and V is TRBV6-1, with 7 bases aligning to TRBD1. V shed 3 bases, J shed 7 bases, and the junction held 5 bases outside the gene matches. The germline CDR1 and CDR2 sequences are MNHNS and SASEGT. The CDR3 length is 14 residues. The DNA of the CDR3 is TGTGCCAGCAGTGATTTAGGGGGCATTGAAAAACTGTTTTTT. Protein: CASSDLGGIEKLFF.

The genes are TRBV28 and TRBJ1-6, with 7 bases aligning to TRBD1. V dropped 0 bases and J dropped 6; count of bases not matched to a gene: 2. Per the germline V gene, CDR1 is MDHEN and CDR2 is SYDVKM. The CDR3 has 15 amino acids. The CDR3 loop reads CASSLWTGINSPLHF. CDR3 coding DNA: TGTGCCAGCAGTTTATGGACAGGGATTAATTCACCCCTCCACTTT.

The chain links TRBV7-8 to TRBJ2-2; D gene ambiguous. Looked up from germline, CDR1 is SGHVS and CDR2 is FQNEAQ. V was pared by 2 bases and J by 4 bases, with 14 bases between. CDR3 length: 16 amino acids. CDR3 DNA: TGTGCCAGCAGCTTATTCGGGCGCAGCACCACCGGGGAGCTGTTTTTT. Protein sequence: CASSLFGRSTTGELFF.

This chain joins TRBV5-1 and TRBJ2-5; D possibly corresponds to TRBD2 (6 bases). V gave up 0 bases and J gave up 5 bases, with 17 bases separating them. CDR1 and CDR2 from the germline V gene are SGHRS and YFSETQ. The CDR3 totals 16 residues. The CDR3 coding sequence is TGCGCCAGCAGCTTGGTGGCCATGGGGGGTAGCGAGACCCAGTACTTC. Protein: CASSLVAMGGSETQYF. The whole variable domain, remainder taken from reference TRBV5-1 and TRBJ2-5, is KAGVTQTPRYLIKTRGQQVTLSCSPISGHRSVSWYQQTPGQGLQFLFEYFSETQRNKGNFPGRFSGRQFSNSRSEMNVSTLELGDSALYLCASSLVAMGGSETQYFGPGTRLLVL.

V usage is TRBV2 and J usage is TRBJ2-5; 9 positions agree with TRBD2. This CDR3 region has 14 residues. Trimming took 8 bases from V and 4 from J; bases not matched to a gene: 8. Germline V lookup: CDR1 SNHLY, CDR2 FYNNEI. The CDR3: CASFLSLAGETQYF. The CDR3, as DNA: TGTGCCAGCTTCCTTTCACTAGCGGGAGAGACCCAGTACTTC.

The J gene is TRBJ2-7, the V gene TRBV10-3; 8 bases fit TRBD2. Germline values: CDR1 ENHRY, CDR2 SYGVKD. With 3 bases clipped from V and 3 bases from J, the junction kept 7 bases outside the gene matches. This CDR3 spans 15 amino acids. The CDR3 DNA sequence: TGTGCCATCAGTGATCCCAGCGGGAGCGTCTACGAGCAGTACTTC. Amino acid sequence: CAISDPSGSVYEQYF.